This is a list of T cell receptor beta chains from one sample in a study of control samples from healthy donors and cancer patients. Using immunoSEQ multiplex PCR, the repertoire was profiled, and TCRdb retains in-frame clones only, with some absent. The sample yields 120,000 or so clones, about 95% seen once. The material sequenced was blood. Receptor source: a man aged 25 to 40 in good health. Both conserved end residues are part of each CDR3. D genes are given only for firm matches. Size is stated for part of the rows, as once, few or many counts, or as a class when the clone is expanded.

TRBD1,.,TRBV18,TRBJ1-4,TGTGCCAGCTCACCAACGACAGGGGAGGGAGGAAAACTGTTTTTT,CASSPTTGEGGKLFF
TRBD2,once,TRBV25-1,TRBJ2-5,TGTGCCAGCAGTGAATGGGGACTAGCGGTTCAAGAGACCCAGTACTTC,CASSEWGLAVQETQYF
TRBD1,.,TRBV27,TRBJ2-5,TGTGCCAGCAGTTTATATGCCTCTGGACAGGGGGCGAGGAGGGACCAAGAGACCCAGTACTTC,CASSLYASGQGARRDQETQYF
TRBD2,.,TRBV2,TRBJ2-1,TGTGCCAGCAGTGACTCCCTAGCGGGGAGATCCGAGCAGTTCTTC,CASSDSLAGRSEQFF
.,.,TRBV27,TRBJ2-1,TGTGCCAGCAGGCCGCGGGGAGGATACAATGAGCAGTTCTTC,CASRPRGGYNEQFF
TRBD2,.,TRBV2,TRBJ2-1,TGTGCCAGCAGGGAGGGACTAGCCCATGAGCAGTTCTTC,CASREGLAHEQFF
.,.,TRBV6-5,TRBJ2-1,TGTGCCAGCAGTTACTCGGGGCCCTACAATGAGCAGTTCTTC,CASSYSGPYNEQFF
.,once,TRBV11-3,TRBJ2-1,TGTGCCAGTCGGGGGCCCTTTGACAATGAGCAGTTCTTC,CASRGPFDNEQFF
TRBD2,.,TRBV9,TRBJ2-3,TGTGCCAGCAGCGCGGGACTAGCCGGCACGAGCACAGATACGCAGTATTTT,CASSAGLAGTSTDTQYF
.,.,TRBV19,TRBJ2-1,TGTGCCAGTAGCGGGACCCGGGCGGACAACAATGAGCAGTTCTTC,CASSGTRADNNEQFF
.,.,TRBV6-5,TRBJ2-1,TGTGCCAGCAGTTACAGGGGGGTCTACAATGAGCAGTTCTTC,CASSYRGVYNEQFF
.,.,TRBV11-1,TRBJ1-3,TGTGCCAGCAGCTCGCGGGGTAACGGAAACACCATATATTTT,CASSSRGNGNTIYF
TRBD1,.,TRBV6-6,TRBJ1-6,TGTGCCAGCAGAAGACCCGGGACAGGGCTAGTTTCACCCCTCCACTTT,CASRRPGTGLVSPLHF
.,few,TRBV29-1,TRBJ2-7,TGCAGCGTTGAAGGCGGAGACCTCAACCCCTACGAGCAGTACTTC,CSVEGGDLNPYEQYF
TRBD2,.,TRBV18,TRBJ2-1,TGTGCCAGCTCACCGCCTCTAGCGGGGGGAATCAATGAGCAGTTCTTC,CASSPPLAGGINEQFF
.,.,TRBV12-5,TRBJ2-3,TGTGCTAGTGGTTTGACAGGAGGGCCAGATACGCAGTATTTT,CASGLTGGPDTQYF
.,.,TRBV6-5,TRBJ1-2,TGTGCCAGCAGGTCTCCGTGGCACCTGGGGGGCTACACCTTC,CASRSPWHLGGYTF
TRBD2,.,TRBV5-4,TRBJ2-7,TGTGCCAGCAGTAAGCGGGGGGGTAACTACGAGCAGTACTTC,CASSKRGGNYEQYF
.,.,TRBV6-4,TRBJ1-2,TGTGCCAGCAGTGACCCAGGGGCACTTGGCTACACCTTC,CASSDPGALGYTF
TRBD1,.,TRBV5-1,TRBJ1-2,TGCGCCAGCAGTGTGGGACAGGGTAATGGTGGCTACACCTTC,CASSVGQGNGGYTF
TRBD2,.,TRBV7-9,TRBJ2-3,TGTGCCAGCAGTTTAGCGAGGGCGGGGGGCTCTAGCACAGATACGCAGTATTTT,CASSLARAGGSSTDTQYF
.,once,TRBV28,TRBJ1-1,TGTGCCAGCATTCTCACTTCAGGGAACACTGAAGCTTTCTTT,CASILTSGNTEAFF
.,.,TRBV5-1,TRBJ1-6,TGCGCCAGCAGCTTGGCCAGCTCCTATAATTCACCCCTCCACTTT,CASSLASSYNSPLHF
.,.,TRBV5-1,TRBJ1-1,TGCGCCAGCAGCTTGCTCACGCCGGTGAACACTGAAGCTTTCTTT,CASSLLTPVNTEAFF
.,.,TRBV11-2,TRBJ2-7,TGTGCCAGCAGCTTATTCGGGGGACCAGCCTACGAGCAGTACTTC,CASSLFGGPAYEQYF
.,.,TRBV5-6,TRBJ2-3,TGTGCCAGCAGCCCCGGACGTGTCACAGATACGCAGTATTTT,CASSPGRVTDTQYF
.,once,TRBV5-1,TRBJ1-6,TGCGCCAGCAGCCCGGGCGGGGGAGCCTATAATTCACCCCTCCACTTT,CASSPGGGAYNSPLHF
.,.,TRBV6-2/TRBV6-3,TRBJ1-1,TGTGCCAGCAGTACCCCGGGACAAATGAACACTGAAGCTTTCTTT,CASSTPGQMNTEAFF
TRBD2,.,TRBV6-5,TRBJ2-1,TGTGCCAGCAGTTACTCTACTAGCGGGAACAATGAGCAGTTCTTC,CASSYSTSGNNEQFF
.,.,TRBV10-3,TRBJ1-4,TGTGCCATCAGTGAGCCTTCACAGGGACTTAATGAAAAACTGTTTTTT,CAISEPSQGLNEKLFF
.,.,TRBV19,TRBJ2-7,TGTGCCAGTAGTGCCGGACATTACTACGAGCAGTACTTC,CASSAGHYYEQYF
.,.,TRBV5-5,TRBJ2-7,TGTGCCAGCAGCTTGTGGCAGGGCTCCTACGAGCAGTACTTC,CASSLWQGSYEQYF
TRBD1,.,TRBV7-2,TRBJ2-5,TGTGCCAGCAGCCCCGACCCGACAGGGGCTTTTCGAGAGACCCAGTACTTC,CASSPDPTGAFRETQYF
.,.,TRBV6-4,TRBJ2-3,TGTGCCAGCAGTGACTCTGGCGGGGCGGGAGATACGCAGTATTTT,CASSDSGGAGDTQYF
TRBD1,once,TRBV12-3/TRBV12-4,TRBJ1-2,TGTGCCAGCAGTTTAAGGACAGGGGGCTACACCTTC,CASSLRTGGYTF
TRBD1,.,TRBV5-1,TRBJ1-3,TGCGCCAGCAGCCTTATGACAGGGAGAAGAAACACCATATATTTT,CASSLMTGRRNTIYF
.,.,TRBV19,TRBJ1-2,TGTGCCAGTAGTATCGGCAGGGTGAACTATGGCTACACCTTC,CASSIGRVNYGYTF
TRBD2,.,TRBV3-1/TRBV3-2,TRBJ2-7,TGTGCCAGCAGCACCGGGCTAGCGGGGGGCTACGAGCAGTACTTC,CASSTGLAGGYEQYF
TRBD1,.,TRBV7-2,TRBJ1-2,TGTGCCAGCAGCCCAACGGGACAGCCCTATGGCTACACCTTC,CASSPTGQPYGYTF
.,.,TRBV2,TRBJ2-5,TGTGCCAGCAGCTCCGGGCAGACCCAGTACTTC,CASSSGQTQYF
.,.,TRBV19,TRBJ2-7,TGTGCCAGTAGTGCAGGAATGGGGTCGAGCTCCTACGAGCAGTACTTC,CASSAGMGSSSYEQYF
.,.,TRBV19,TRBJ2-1,TGTGCCAGTAGTACAAGGGGCTCCAATGAGCAGTTCTTC,CASSTRGSNEQFF
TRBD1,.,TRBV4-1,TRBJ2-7,TGCGCCAGCAGCCCGTATGCGGGACAGGAGTACCCCTACGAGCAGTACTTC,CASSPYAGQEYPYEQYF
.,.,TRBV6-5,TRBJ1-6,TGTGCCAGCAGTTACACGACATTGGGGAATTCACCCCTCCACTTT,CASSYTTLGNSPLHF
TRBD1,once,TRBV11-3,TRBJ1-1,TGTGCCAGCAGCGGACAGGGGAACACTGAAGCTTTCTTT,CASSGQGNTEAFF
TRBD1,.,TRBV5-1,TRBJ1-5,TGCGCCAGCAGCTTGGAACCCGGGACAGCTAAAAATCAGCCCCAGCATTTT,CASSLEPGTAKNQPQHF
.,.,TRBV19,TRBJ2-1,TGTGCCAGTAGTGCGACACAGTACAATGAGCAGTTCTTC,CASSATQYNEQFF
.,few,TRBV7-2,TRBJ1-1,TGTGCCAGCAGCTTATCTGGCAGGACAGAAGCTTTCTTT,CASSLSGRTEAFF
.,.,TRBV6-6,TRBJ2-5,TGTGCCAGCAGTTACCCCCCAGCGGCGGGACTAGAGACCCAGTACTTC,CASSYPPAAGLETQYF
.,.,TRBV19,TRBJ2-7,TGTGCCAGTAGTACCGGGACCCTGGGGTACGAGCAGTACTTC,CASSTGTLGYEQYF
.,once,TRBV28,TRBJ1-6,TGTGCCAGCACCATCGGGGTGGGGGGTTCACCCCTCCACTTT,CASTIGVGGSPLHF
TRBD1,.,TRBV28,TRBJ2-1,TGTGCCAGCAGTTTAGGGACAGGGGGCAATCATAATGAGCAGTTCTTC,CASSLGTGGNHNEQFF
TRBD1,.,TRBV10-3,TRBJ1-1,TGTGCCATCAGTGAAAGGACAGGGAACACTGAAGCTTTCTTT,CAISERTGNTEAFF